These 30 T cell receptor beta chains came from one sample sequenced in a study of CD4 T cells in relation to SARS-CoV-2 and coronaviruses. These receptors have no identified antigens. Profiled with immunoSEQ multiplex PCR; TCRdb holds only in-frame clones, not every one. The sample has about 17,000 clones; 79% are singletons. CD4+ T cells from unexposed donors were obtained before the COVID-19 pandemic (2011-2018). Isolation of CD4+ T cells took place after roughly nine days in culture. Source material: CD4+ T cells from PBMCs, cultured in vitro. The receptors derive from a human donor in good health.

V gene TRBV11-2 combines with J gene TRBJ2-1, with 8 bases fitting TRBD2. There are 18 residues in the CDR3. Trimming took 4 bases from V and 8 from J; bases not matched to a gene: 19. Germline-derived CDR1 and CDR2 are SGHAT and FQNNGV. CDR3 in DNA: TGTGCCAGCAGCTCTCCGAGTGGAGCGGGGGCGTACGGGGATGAGCAGTTCTTC. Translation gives CASSSPSGAGAYGDEQFF. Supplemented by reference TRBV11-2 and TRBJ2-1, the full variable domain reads EAGVAQSPRYKIIEKRQSVAFWCNPISGHATLYWYQQILGQGPKLLIQFQNNGVVDDSQLPKDRFSAERLKGVDSTLKIQPAKLEDSAVYLCASSSPSGAGAYGDEQFFGPGTRLTVL.

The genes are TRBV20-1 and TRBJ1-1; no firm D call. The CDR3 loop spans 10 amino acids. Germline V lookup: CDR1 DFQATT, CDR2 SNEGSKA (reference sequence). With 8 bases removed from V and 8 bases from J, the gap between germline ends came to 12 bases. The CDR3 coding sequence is TGCAGTACTTACCATGGGGAAGCTTTCTTT. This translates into CSTYHGEAFF.

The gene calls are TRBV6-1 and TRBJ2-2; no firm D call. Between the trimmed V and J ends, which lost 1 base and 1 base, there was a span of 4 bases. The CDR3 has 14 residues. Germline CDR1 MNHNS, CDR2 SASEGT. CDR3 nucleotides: TGTGCCAGCAGTGAAGGGGTGAACACCGGGGAGCTGTTTTTT. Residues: CASSEGVNTGELFF.

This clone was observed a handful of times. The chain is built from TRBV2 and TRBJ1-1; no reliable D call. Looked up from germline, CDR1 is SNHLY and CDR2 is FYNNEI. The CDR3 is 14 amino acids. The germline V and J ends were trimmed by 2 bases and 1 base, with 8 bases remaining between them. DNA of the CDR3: TGTGCCAGCAGTGAACGGCCGGGGAACACTGAAGCTTTCTTT. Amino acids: CASSERPGNTEAFF.

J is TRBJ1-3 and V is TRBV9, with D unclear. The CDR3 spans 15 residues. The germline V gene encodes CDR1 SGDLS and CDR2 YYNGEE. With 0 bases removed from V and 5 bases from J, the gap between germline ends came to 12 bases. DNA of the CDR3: TGTGCCAGCAGCGTAGATGCGGGGATGAGAAACACCATATATTTT. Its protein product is CASSVDAGMRNTIYF.

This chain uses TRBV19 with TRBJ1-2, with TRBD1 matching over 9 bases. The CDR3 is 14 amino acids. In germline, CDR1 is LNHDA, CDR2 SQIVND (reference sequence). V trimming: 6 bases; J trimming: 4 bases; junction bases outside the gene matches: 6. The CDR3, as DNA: TGTGCCAGTAGCAACAGGGGGCATAGCTATGGCTACACCTTC. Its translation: CASSNRGHSYGYTF.

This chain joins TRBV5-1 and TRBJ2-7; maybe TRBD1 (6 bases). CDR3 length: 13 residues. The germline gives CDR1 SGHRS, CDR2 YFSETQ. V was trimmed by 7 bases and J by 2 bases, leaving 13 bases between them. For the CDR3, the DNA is TGCGCCAGCGCCGTCACAGGGCCCTACGAGCAGTACTTC. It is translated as CASAVTGPYEQYF.

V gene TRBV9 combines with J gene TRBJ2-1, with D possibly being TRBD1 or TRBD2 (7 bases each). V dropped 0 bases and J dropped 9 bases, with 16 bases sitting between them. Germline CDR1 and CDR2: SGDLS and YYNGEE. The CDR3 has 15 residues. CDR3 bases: TGTGCCAGCAGCGTAGGGGGTCAGGGGGGGTCTGAGCAGTTCTTC. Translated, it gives CASSVGGQGGSEQFF.

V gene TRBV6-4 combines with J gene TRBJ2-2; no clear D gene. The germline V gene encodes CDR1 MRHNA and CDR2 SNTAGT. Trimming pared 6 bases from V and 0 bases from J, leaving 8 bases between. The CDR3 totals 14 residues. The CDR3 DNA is TGTGCCAGCAGAGGACGGGCGAACACCGGGGAGCTGTTTTTT. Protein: CASRGRANTGELFF.

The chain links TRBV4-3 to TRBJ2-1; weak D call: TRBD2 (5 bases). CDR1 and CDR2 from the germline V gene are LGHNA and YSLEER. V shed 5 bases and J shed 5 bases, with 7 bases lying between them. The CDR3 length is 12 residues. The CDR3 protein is CASSKTNNEQFF. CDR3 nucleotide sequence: TGCGCCAGCAGCAAGACTAACAATGAGCAGTTCTTC.

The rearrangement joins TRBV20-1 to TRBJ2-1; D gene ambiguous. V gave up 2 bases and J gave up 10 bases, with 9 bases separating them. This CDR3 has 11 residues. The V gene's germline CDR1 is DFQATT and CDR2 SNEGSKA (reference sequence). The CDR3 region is CSARFGSEQFF. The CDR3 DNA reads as TGCAGTGCTAGATTCGGCTCAGAGCAGTTCTTC.

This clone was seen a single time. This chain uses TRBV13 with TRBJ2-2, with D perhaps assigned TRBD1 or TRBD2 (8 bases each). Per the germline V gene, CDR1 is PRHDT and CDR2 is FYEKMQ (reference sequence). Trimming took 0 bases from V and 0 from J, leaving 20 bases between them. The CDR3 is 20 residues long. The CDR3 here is CASSLGDRVASGSNTGELFF. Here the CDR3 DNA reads TGTGCCAGCAGCTTAGGGGACAGGGTGGCTAGCGGGTCGAACACCGGGGAGCTGTTTTTT. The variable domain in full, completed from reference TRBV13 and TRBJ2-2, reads AAGVIQSPRHLIKEKRETATLKCYPIPRHDTVYWYQQGPGQDPQFLISFYEKMQSDKGSIPDRFSAQQFSDYHSELNMSSLELGDSALYFCASSLGDRVASGSNTGELFFGEGSRLTVL.

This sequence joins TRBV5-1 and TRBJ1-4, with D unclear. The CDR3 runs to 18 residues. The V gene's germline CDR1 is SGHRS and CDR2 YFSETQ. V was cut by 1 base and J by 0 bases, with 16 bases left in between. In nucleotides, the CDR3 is TGCGCCAGCAGCTTGAATTATCAGGCAGGTCCAACTAATGAAAAACTGTTTTTT. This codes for CASSLNYQAGPTNEKLFF.

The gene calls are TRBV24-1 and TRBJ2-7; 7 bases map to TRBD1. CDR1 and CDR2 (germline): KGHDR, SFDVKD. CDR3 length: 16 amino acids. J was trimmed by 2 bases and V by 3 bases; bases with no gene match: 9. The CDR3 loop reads CATSDTGTETTYEQYF. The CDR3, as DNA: TGTGCCACCAGTGATACCGGGACAGAGACAACCTACGAGCAGTACTTC.

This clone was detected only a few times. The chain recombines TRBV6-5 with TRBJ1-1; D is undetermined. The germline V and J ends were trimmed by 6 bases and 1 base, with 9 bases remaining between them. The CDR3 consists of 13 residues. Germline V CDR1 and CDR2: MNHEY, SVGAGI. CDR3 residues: CASRYDGNTEAFF. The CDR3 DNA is TGTGCCAGCAGATATGACGGGAACACTGAAGCTTTCTTT.

The CDR3 loop is CASSLDRIYGYTF. The CDR3 DNA reads as TGTGCCAGCAGCCTTGACAGGATCTATGGCTACACCTTC. V and J are TRBV7-6 and TRBJ1-2, with a possible D match to TRBD1 (6 bases). Trimming left V 5 bases short and J 4 bases short, with 11 bases between. Germline loops: CDR1 SGHVS, CDR2 FNYEAQ. This CDR3 is 13 amino acids long.

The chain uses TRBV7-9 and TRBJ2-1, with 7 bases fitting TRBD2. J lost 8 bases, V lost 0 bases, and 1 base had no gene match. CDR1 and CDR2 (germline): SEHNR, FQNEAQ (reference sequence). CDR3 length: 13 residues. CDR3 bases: TGTGCCAGCAGCTTAGCGGGGGGGGATGAGCAGTTCTTC. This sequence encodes CASSLAGGDEQFF.

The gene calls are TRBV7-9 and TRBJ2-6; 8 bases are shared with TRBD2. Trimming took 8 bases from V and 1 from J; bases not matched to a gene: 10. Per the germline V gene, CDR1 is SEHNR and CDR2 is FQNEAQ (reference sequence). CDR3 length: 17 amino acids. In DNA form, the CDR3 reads TGTGCCAGCGGCGGCGGGGGGCGGTTTTCTGGGGCCAACGTCCTGACTTTC. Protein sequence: CASGGGGRFSGANVLTF.

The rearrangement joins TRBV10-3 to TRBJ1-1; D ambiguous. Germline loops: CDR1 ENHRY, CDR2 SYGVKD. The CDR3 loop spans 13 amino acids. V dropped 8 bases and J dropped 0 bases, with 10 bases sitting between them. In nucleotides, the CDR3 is TGTGCCATCGGGCAGATTATGAACACTGAAGCTTTCTTT. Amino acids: CAIGQIMNTEAFF.

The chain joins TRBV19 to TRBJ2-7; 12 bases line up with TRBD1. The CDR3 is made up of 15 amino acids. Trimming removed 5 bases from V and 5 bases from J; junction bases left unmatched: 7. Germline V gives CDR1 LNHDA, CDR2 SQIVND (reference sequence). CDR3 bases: TGTGCCAGTAGTTCCTCCGGGACAGGGGGCGACGAGCAGTACTTC. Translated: CASSSSGTGGDEQYF.

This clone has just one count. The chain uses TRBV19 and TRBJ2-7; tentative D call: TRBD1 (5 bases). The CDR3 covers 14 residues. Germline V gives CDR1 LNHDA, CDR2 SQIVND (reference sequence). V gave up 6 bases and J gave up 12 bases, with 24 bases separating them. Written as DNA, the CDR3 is TGTGCCAGTAGCCCCTCCCAGGGATACCACGGACGGTACTTC. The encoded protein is CASSPSQGYHGRYF.

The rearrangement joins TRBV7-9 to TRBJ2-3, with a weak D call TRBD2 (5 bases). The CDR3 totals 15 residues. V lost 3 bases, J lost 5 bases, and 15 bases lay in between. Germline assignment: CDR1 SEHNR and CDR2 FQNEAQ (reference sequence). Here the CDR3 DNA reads TGTGCCAGCAGCTTGCAGCAGAGGGTTGGAGATACGCAGTATTTT. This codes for CASSLQQRVGDTQYF.

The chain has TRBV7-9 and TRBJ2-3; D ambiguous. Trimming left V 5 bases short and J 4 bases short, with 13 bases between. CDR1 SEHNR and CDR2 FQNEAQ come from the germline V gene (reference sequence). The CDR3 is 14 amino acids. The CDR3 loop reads CASSDPSGADTQYF. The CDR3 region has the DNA TGTGCCAGCAGCGACCCCTCCGGCGCAGATACGCAGTATTTT.

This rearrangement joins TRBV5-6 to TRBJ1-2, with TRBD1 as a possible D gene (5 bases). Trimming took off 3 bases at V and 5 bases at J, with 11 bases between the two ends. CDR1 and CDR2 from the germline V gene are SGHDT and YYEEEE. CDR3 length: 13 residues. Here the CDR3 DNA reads TGTGCCAGCAGCTCACAGGCCAATTATGGCTACACCTTC. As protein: CASSSQANYGYTF.

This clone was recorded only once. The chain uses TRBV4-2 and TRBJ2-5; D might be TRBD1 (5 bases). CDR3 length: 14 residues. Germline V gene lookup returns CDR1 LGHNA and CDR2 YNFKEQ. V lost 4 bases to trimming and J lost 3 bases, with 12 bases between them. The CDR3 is CASSPGQGEETQYF. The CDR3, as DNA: TGTGCCAGCAGCCCAGGGCAGGGCGAAGAGACCCAGTACTTC.

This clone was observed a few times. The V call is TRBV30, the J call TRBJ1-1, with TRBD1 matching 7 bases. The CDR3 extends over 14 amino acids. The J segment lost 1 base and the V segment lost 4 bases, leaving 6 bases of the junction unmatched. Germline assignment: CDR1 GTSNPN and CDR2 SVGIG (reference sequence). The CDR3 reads CAWTRQGANTEAFF. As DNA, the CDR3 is TGTGCCTGGACCCGACAGGGCGCGAACACTGAAGCTTTCTTT.

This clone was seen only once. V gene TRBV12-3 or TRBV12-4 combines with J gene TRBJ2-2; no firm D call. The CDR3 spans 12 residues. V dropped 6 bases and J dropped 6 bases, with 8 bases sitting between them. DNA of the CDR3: TGTGCCAGCAGCTATCGACCCGGGGAGCTGTTTTTT. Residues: CASSYRPGELFF.

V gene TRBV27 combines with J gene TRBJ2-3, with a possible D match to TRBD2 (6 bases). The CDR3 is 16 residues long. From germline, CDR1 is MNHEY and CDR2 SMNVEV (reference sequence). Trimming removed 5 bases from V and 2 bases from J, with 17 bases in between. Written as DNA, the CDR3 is TGTGCCAGCAGTCCGGCGGGACCGAATCACACAGATACGCAGTATTTT. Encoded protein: CASSPAGPNHTDTQYF.

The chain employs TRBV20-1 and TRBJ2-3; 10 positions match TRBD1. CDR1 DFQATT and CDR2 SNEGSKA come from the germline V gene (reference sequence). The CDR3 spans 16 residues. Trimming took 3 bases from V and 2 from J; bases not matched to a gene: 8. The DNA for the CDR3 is TGCAGTGCTAGTGGGGAGGACAGGGGGGTCACAGATACGCAGTATTTT. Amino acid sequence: CSASGEDRGVTDTQYF.

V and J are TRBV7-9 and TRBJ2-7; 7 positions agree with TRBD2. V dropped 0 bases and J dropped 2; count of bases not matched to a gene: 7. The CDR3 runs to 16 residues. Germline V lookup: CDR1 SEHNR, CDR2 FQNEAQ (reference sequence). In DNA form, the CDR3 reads TGTGCCAGCAGCTTAGCGAGTCGGGCGGGGGCCTACGAGCAGTACTTC. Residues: CASSLASRAGAYEQYF.